The next 17 T cell receptor beta chains were all read from a single sample in a study of blood T cell repertoires in COVID-19. Sequencing used immunoSEQ multiplex PCR; TCRdb keeps in-frame clones, though not all of them. The sample carries more than 95,000 clones, about 88% recorded once. Sequencing was carried out using peripheral blood. These receptors were obtained from a human donor in a cohort sampled during active COVID-19.

The V call is TRBV19, the J call TRBJ1-2, with TRBD1 as a possible D gene (5 bases). V was trimmed by 4 bases and J by 7 bases, leaving 22 bases between them. The CDR3 consists of 16 residues. Per the germline V gene, CDR1 is LNHDA and CDR2 is SQIVND (reference sequence). The CDR3 nucleotides are TGTGCCAGTAGTAAGGGTGCGACAGCCTGGCTTAGTGGCTACACCTTC. Amino acid sequence: CASSKGATAWLSGYTF.

The chain uses TRBV12-3 or TRBV12-4 and TRBJ2-1; tentatively, D is TRBD1 (5 bases). CDR3 length equals 12 residues. V dropped 4 bases and J dropped 7 bases, with 8 bases sitting between them. The CDR3 spells CASSSAGNEQFF. The CDR3 DNA reads TGTGCCAGCAGTTCCGCAGGGAATGAGCAGTTCTTC.

The chain carries TRBV4-1 and TRBJ1-2; no clear D gene. Germline loops: CDR1 MGHRA, CDR2 YSYEKL. CDR3 size: 16 residues. V was clipped by 0 bases and J by 0 bases, with 11 bases between them. CDR3: CASSQDGTGTNYGYTF. CDR3 DNA sequence: TGCGCCAGCAGCCAAGACGGCACGGGGACTAACTATGGCTACACCTTC.

The chain has TRBV5-1 and TRBJ2-5; 11 positions agree with TRBD1. Germline CDR1 reads SGHRS; CDR2 reads YFSETQ. The CDR3 sequence is 16 residues long. V lost 5 bases and J lost 0; bases outside the gene matches: 6. The CDR3, as DNA: TGCGCCAGCAGGGCCGGGACAGGGGGGTACCAAGAGACCCAGTACTTC. It yields the protein CASRAGTGGYQETQYF.

This clone was observed a handful of times. V usage is TRBV19 and J usage is TRBJ1-1; TRBD1 might be the D (5 bases). Germline V lookup: CDR1 LNHDA, CDR2 SQIVND (reference sequence). The V and J ends lost 1 base and 7 bases respectively, with 16 bases between them. The CDR3 consists of 15 residues. The CDR3 spells CASSIGARAHFEAFF. CDR3 DNA sequence: TGTGCCAGTAGTATAGGGGCCAGGGCGCATTTTGAAGCTTTCTTT.

The rearrangement links TRBV7-6 to TRBJ2-7; no clear D gene. The V and J ends lost 2 bases and 0 bases respectively, with 17 bases between them. The CDR3 spans 17 residues. The germline V gene encodes CDR1 SGHVS and CDR2 FNYEAQ. The CDR3 spells CASSLHGRQPSSYEQYF. CDR3 DNA: TGTGCCAGCAGCTTACATGGCAGACAACCATCCTCCTACGAGCAGTACTTC.

CDR3 region: CASSLERYYEQYF. The CDR3 coding sequence is TGTGCCAGCAGCTTAGAGAGGTACTACGAGCAGTACTTC. The genes are TRBV11-2 and TRBJ2-7, with D unresolved. Germline-derived CDR1 and CDR2 are SGHAT and FQNNGV. Between the trimmed V and J ends, which lost 0 bases and 3 bases, there was a span of 6 bases. The CDR3 runs to 13 residues. Drawing the rest from reference TRBV11-2 and TRBJ2-7, the complete variable domain is EAGVAQSPRYKIIEKRQSVAFWCNPISGHATLYWYQQILGQGPKLLIQFQNNGVVDDSQLPKDRFSAERLKGVDSTLKIQPAKLEDSAVYLCASSLERYYEQYFGPGTRLTVT.

The V call is TRBV4-1, the J call TRBJ2-7; D is possibly TRBD2 (6 bases). CDR1 MGHRA and CDR2 YSYEKL come from the germline V gene. The CDR3 runs to 18 residues. Trimming left V 0 bases short and J 1 base short, with 19 bases between. The DNA for the CDR3 is TGCGCCAGCAGCCAAGATCTAGCTAGCGCGACCTTTTCCTACGAGCAGTACTTC. Protein sequence: CASSQDLASATFSYEQYF.

This chain joins TRBV19 and TRBJ2-5, with D possibly TRBD2 on 6 matching bases. Germline V CDR1 and CDR2: LNHDA, SQIVND (reference sequence). V was clipped by 3 bases and J by 1 base, with 15 bases between them. The CDR3 contains 16 residues. The CDR3 DNA reads TGTGCCAGTAGTATCAGCTTTTGGGACTCCCAAGAGACCCAGTACTTC. Translated: CASSISFWDSQETQYF. Looking up the rest from reference TRBV19 and TRBJ2-5 gives the full variable domain: DGGITQSPKYLFRKEGQNVTLSCEQNLNHDAMYWYRQDPGQGLRLIYYSQIVNDFQKGDIAEGYSVSREKKESFPLTVTSAQKNPTAFYLCASSISFWDSQETQYFGPGTRLLVL.

The sample holds one count of this clone. The V and J genes are TRBV18 and TRBJ1-1; TRBD1 is a possible D gene (5 bases). V was pared by 0 bases and J by 2 bases, with 7 bases between. CDR1 is KGHSH, CDR2 LQKENI, per germline. This CDR3 is built from 14 residues. CDR3 residues: CASSPPRGNTEAFF. The CDR3 bases are TGTGCCAGCTCACCACCTAGGGGAAACACTGAAGCTTTCTTT.

J is TRBJ1-1 and V is TRBV10-3; TRBD1 is a possible D gene (6 bases). Germline CDR1 and CDR2: ENHRY and SYGVKD. The V gene lost 3 bases and the J gene lost 8 bases, with 22 bases spanning the gap. The CDR3 is 16 amino acids. As DNA, the CDR3 is TGTGCCATCAGTGATCGGGCCAGGGGTTCGGGATCCGAAGCTTTCTTT. It translates to CAISDRARGSGSEAFF.

The chain recombines TRBV28 with TRBJ2-1; TRBD2 aligns across 10 bases. The V and J ends lost 5 bases and 1 base, in that order; junction bases with no gene match: 2. This CDR3 region has 15 residues. Per germline, CDR1 MDHEN and CDR2 SYDVKM. Here the CDR3 DNA reads TGTGCCAGCAGTATTAGCGGGGGGTCCTACAATGAGCAGTTCTTC. Translated, it gives CASSISGGSYNEQFF. The entire variable domain, with the rest obtained from reference TRBV28 and TRBJ2-1, is as follows: DVKVTQSSRYLVKRTGEKVFLECVQDMDHENMFWYRQDPGLGLRLIYFSYDVKMKEKGDIPEGYSVSREKKERFSLILESASTNQTSMYLCASSISGGSYNEQFFGPGTRLTVL.

This chain's CDR3 is CASSDSPPDTEAFF. The DNA for the CDR3 is TGCGCCAGCAGTGATTCCCCGCCGGACACTGAAGCTTTCTTT. The chain recombines TRBV10-1 with TRBJ1-1; D remains unclear. V shed 3 bases and J shed 3 bases, with 11 bases lying between them. Germline values: CDR1 WNHNN, CDR2 SYGVQD (reference sequence). The CDR3 totals 14 residues.

The chain is built from TRBV27 and TRBJ2-3; D may be TRBD2 (5 bases). Deletions cut 0 bases from V and 1 base from J, with 5 bases between. Germline V gives CDR1 MNHEY, CDR2 SMNVEV (reference sequence). The CDR3 runs to 14 residues. CDR3 DNA sequence: TGTGCCAGCAGTTTATCGCGGGGCACAGATACGCAGTATTTT. This gives the protein CASSLSRGTDTQYF.

The chain employs TRBV10-2 and TRBJ2-3, with 10 positions matching TRBD2. The CDR3 consists of 15 residues. Germline CDR1 reads WSHSY; CDR2 reads SAAADI. Trimming at V came to 3 bases and at J to 3 bases, leaving 3 bases not matched to a gene. The CDR3 protein is CASSDLAGETDTQYF. The CDR3 DNA reads as TGCGCCAGCAGTGACCTAGCGGGGGAAACAGATACGCAGTATTTT.

This clone was found once. The chain has TRBV6-1 and TRBJ1-3; D not resolved. The CDR3 is 16 residues long. The ends were cut back, 4 bases at V and 1 base at J, with 14 bases in the middle. In germline, CDR1 is MNHNS, CDR2 SASEGT. CDR3 sequence: CASSAAGIGSGNTIYF. In DNA, the CDR3 is TGTGCCAGCAGTGCTGCAGGAATTGGATCTGGAAACACCATATATTTT.

The chain recombines TRBV7-9 with TRBJ2-1, with no clear D. V was shortened by 2 bases and J by 8 bases, with 10 bases between the two germline ends. CDR1 and CDR2 (germline): SEHNR, FQNEAQ (reference sequence). This CDR3 comprises 13 residues. CDR3 sequence: CASSLSHRDEQFF. CDR3 DNA sequence: TGTGCCAGCAGCTTAAGCCACCGGGATGAGCAGTTCTTC.